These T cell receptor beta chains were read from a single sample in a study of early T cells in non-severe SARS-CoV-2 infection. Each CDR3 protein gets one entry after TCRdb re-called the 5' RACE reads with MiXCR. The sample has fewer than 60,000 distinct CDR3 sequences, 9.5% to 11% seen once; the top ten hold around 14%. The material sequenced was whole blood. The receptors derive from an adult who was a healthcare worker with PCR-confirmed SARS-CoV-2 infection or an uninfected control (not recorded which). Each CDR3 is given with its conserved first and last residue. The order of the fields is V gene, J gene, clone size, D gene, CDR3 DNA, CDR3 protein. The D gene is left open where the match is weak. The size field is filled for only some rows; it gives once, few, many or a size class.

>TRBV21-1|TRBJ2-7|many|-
TGTGCCAGCAGCCTCAGGCCAGCGGGAAGTTACGAGCAGTACTTC
CASSLRPAGSYEQYF
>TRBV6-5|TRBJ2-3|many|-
TGTGCCAGCAGTTACGTAGGACACAAAGATACGCAGTATTTT
CASSYVGHKDTQYF
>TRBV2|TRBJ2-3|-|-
TGTGCCAGCAGGGGGAGACGGGGGAGCACAGATACGCAGTATTTT
CASRGRRGSTDTQYF
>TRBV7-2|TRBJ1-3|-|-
TGTGCCAGCAGCTTTAGTGATTCTGGAAACACCATATATTTT
CASSFSDSGNTIYF
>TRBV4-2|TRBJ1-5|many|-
TGTGCCAGCAGCCAAGAGAGCACAGGGATACAGCCCCAGCATTTT
CASSQESTGIQPQHF
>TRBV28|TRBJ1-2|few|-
TGTGCCAGCGACAACTTAGGGGTTAGCTCTGGCTACACCTTC
CASDNLGVSSGYTF
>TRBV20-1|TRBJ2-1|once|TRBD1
TGCAGTGCTAGATCAGGACAGGGACTCAATGAGCAGTTCTTC
CSARSGQGLNEQFF
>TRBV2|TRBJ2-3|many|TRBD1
TGTGCCAGCAGGAGACGGACAGGGGGCACAGATACGCAGTATTTT
CASRRRTGGTDTQYF
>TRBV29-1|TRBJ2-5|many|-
TGCAGCGTTGAAGATGGCGGCGGGGCCCAGTACTTC
CSVEDGGGAQYF
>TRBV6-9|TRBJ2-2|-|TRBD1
TGTGCCAGCAGTTATTTTGCAGGGGGCTCGCCCAAAGGGGGGGAGCTGTTTTTT
CASSYFAGGSPKGGELFF
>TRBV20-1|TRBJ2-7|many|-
TGCAGTGCTGCACCTAGGTACGAGCAGTACTTC
CSAAPRYEQYF
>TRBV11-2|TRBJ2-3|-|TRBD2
TGTGCCAGCAGCTTATCGGCTAGCGGGGCAGATACGCAGTATTTT
CASSLSASGADTQYF
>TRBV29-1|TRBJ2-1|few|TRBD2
TGCAGCGTACAGCGGACTAGCGGAGGCTACAATGAGCAGTTCTTC
CSVQRTSGGYNEQFF
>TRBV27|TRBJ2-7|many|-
TGTGCCAGCAGTTTCCGGGACTCCTACGAGCAGTACTTC
CASSFRDSYEQYF
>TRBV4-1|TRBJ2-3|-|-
TGCGCCAGCAGCCAAGTGTTAATCACGGACTTCACAGATACGCAGTATTTT
CASSQVLITDFTDTQYF
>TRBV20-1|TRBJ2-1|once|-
TGCAGTGCTAGAGGGGGCATTTTCAATGAGCAGTTCTTC
CSARGGIFNEQFF
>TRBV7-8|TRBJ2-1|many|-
TGTGCCAGCAGCCTCCCGGTCCTAAGGAAGGGCAATGAGCAGTTCTTC
CASSLPVLRKGNEQFF
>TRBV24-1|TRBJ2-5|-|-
TGTGCCACCAGTGGCACTTTGGCGGGGCCGGGAGAGACCCAGTACTTC
CATSGTLAGPGETQYF
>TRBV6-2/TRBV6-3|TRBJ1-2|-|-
TGTGCCAGCACAGTTACTGGTCATTCTGACTATGGCTACACCTTC
CASTVTGHSDYGYTF
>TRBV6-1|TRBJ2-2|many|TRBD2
TGTGCCAGTTCCCGGACTAGGGGAACCGGGGAGCTGTTTTTT
CASSRTRGTGELFF
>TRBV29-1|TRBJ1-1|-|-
TGCAGCACCTGGACGGGGACTGGGACTGAAGCTTTCTTT
CSTWTGTGTEAFF
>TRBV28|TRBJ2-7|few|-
TGTGCCAGCAGAGACCGTCAGTACTTC
CASRDRQYF
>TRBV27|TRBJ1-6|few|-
TGTGCCAGCAGTTTTTATAATTCACCCCTCCACTTT
CASSFYNSPLHF
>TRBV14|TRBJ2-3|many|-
TGTGCCAGCAGCCGTATAGATACGCAGTATTTT
CASSRIDTQYF
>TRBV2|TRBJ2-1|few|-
TGTGCCAGCAAGGGGGGAGGCAGGGGAAACATCAATGAGCAGTTCTTC
CASKGGGRGNINEQFF
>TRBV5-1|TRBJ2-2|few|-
TGCGCCAGCAGCTTGGCGCGGGGCCCGTATGTCGGGGAGCTGTTTTTT
CASSLARGPYVGELFF
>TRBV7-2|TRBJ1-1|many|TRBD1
TGTGCCAGCAGTTGGGACAGGTACACTGAAGCTTTCTTT
CASSWDRYTEAFF
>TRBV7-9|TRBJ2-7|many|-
TGTGCCAGCAGCTTAGCCCAGGACTACGAGCAGTACTTC
CASSLAQDYEQYF
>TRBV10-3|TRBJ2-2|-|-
TGTGCCATCAGTGAGCCGATCAGACACGGGGAGCTGTTTTTT
CAISEPIRHGELFF
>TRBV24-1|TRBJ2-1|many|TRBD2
TGTGCCACCAGCGCAACTAGCGGGAGGTTCAATGAGCAGTTCTTC
CATSATSGRFNEQFF
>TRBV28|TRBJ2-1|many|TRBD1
TGTGCCAGCAGCCGCGGAACCGGGACAGGGAATGAGCAGTTCTTC
CASSRGTGTGNEQFF
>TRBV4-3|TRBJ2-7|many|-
TGCGCCAGCAGCCAAGGGACATCCCAATACGCGCAGTACTTC
CASSQGTSQYAQYF
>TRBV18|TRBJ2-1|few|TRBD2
TGTGCCAGCTCACCACCGGAAGCGGGGCTATACAATGAGCAGTTCTTC
CASSPPEAGLYNEQFF
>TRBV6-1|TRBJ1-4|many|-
TGTGCCAGCAGGAACAACCTTTGGGGTGAAAAACTGTTTTTT
CASRNNLWGEKLFF
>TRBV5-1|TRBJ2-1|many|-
TGCGCCAGCAGCTTGGGGTACAGTGGCAATGAGCAGTTCTTC
CASSLGYSGNEQFF
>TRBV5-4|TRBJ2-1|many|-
TGTGCCAGCAGCTCCAGGGAGAGGGTGAATGAGCAGTTCTTC
CASSSRERVNEQFF
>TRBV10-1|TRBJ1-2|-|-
TGCGCCAGCAGTGAGTCGGATAGGGACCTCTATGGCTACACCTTC
CASSESDRDLYGYTF
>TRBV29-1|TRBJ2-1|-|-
TGCAGCGCCAAGAGGGGGACTGGGGGCAATGAGCAGTTCTTC
CSAKRGTGGNEQFF
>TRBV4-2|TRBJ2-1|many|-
TGTGCCAGCAGCCACGACGACTCTTACTACAATGAGCAGTTCTTC
CASSHDDSYYNEQFF